These 18 T cell receptor beta chains were sequenced from one sample in a study of human thymus T cells. Sequencing was performed with immunoSEQ multiplex PCR; in TCRdb, only in-frame clones are kept and a portion is missing. The repertoire includes under 150,000 clones, around 94% of them detected once, and around 0.025% sits in the top ten. Resected material from corrective heart surgery provided the thymus tissue analysed. Sequencing was done on a sample of thymus tissue. These receptors all come from a boy in the first two years of life with a congenital heart defect but otherwise immunologically healthy.

This chain uses TRBV10-1 with TRBJ1-1; D unresolved. CDR1 and CDR2 (germline): WNHNN, SYGVQD (reference sequence). The CDR3 is 15 amino acids. Trimming took 0 bases from V and 2 from J, leaving 10 bases between them. The CDR3 DNA reads TGCGCCAGCAGTGAGTCCCTGAGAGAAAACACTGAAGCTTTCTTT. Translation: CASSESLRENTEAFF.

The chain carries TRBV7-9 and TRBJ2-3; 9 nucleotides line up with TRBD2. With 4 bases clipped from V and 5 bases from J, the junction kept 16 bases outside the gene matches. The CDR3 runs to 18 residues. Per germline, CDR1 SEHNR and CDR2 FQNEAQ (reference sequence). CDR3 bases: TGTGCCAGCAGCTCTCGGATGCGGTTAGCGGGGGAAAAAGATACGCAGTATTTT. Encoded protein: CASSSRMRLAGEKDTQYF.

This chain uses TRBV6-1 with TRBJ2-2; 12 bases are shared with TRBD2. CDR3 length: 18 amino acids. Trimming removed 2 bases from V and 4 bases from J; junction bases left unmatched: 8. Germline V gene lookup returns CDR1 MNHNS and CDR2 SASEGT. The CDR3: CASSEILAGGPGTGELFF. The CDR3 coding sequence is TGTGCCAGCAGTGAAATCCTAGCGGGGGGGCCGGGCACCGGGGAGCTGTTTTTT.

The chain carries TRBV5-4 and TRBJ2-2; weak D call: TRBD1 (6 bases). The germline gives CDR1 SGHNT, CDR2 YYREEE (reference sequence). Trimming pared 4 bases from V and 5 bases from J, leaving 9 bases between. The CDR3 is 13 residues long. CDR3 sequence reads: CASSTGSTGELFF. The CDR3 nucleotides read TGTGCCAGCAGCACAGGGAGTACCGGGGAGCTGTTTTTT.

V gene TRBV5-6 combines with J gene TRBJ1-1; D gene unclear. CDR1 SGHDT and CDR2 YYEEEE come from the germline V gene. V was pared by 0 bases and J by 0 bases, with 12 bases between. CDR3 length: 16 residues. CDR3 sequence: CASSLASLLMNTEAFF. The DNA of the CDR3 is TGTGCCAGCAGCTTGGCCAGTCTGTTAATGAACACTGAAGCTTTCTTT.

The chain is built from TRBV5-4 and TRBJ1-6; the D is unclear. Trimming stripped 4 bases from V and 7 bases from J, with 9 bases between. The CDR3 has 13 residues. Germline-derived CDR1 and CDR2 are SGHNT and YYREEE (reference sequence). The DNA for the CDR3 is TGTGCCAGCAGCCCGGCGGGGAATTCACCCCTCCACTTT. Translated, it gives CASSPAGNSPLHF.

This clone was seen once. The rearrangement joins TRBV6-6 to TRBJ1-1; D not resolved. The germline gives CDR1 MNHNY, CDR2 SVGAGI (reference sequence). CDR3 size: 14 residues. Trimming cost V 5 bases and J 1 base, with 11 bases left between them. The DNA of the CDR3 is TGTGCCAGCAGTCCCAGTCCGGGGAACACTGAAGCTTTCTTT. This sequence encodes CASSPSPGNTEAFF.

J is TRBJ2-7 and V is TRBV11-2; maybe TRBD1 (5 bases). The length of the CDR3 is 14 residues. Germline V gene lookup returns CDR1 SGHAT and CDR2 FQNNGV. V dropped 6 bases and J dropped 0 bases, with 12 bases sitting between them. DNA of the CDR3: TGTGCCAGCAGTCCACTCGACAGCTCCTACGAGCAGTACTTC. Translation gives CASSPLDSSYEQYF. Variable domain in full (rest from reference TRBV11-2 and TRBJ2-7): EAGVAQSPRYKIIEKRQSVAFWCNPISGHATLYWYQQILGQGPKLLIQFQNNGVVDDSQLPKDRFSAERLKGVDSTLKIQPAKLEDSAVYLCASSPLDSSYEQYFGPGTRLTVT.

This sequence joins TRBV7-2 and TRBJ2-1; D is uncertain. Germline V gene lookup returns CDR1 SGHTA and CDR2 FQGNSA. The CDR3 is 13 amino acids. Between the trimmed V and J ends, which lost 0 bases and 7 bases, there was a span of 7 bases. The CDR3 loop reads CASSLALVNEQFF. The DNA for the CDR3 is TGTGCCAGCAGCTTAGCGCTGGTGAATGAGCAGTTCTTC.

This rearrangement joins TRBV19 to TRBJ2-2, with 7 bases lining up with TRBD2. The CDR3 totals 14 residues. The V segment lost 7 bases and the J segment 1 base; nucleotides outside the gene matches: 3. Per germline, CDR1 LNHDA and CDR2 SQIVND (reference sequence). The DNA of the CDR3 is TGTGCCAGTATCCCTAGCGGGAACACCGGGGAGCTGTTTTTT. This sequence encodes CASIPSGNTGELFF.

The chain carries TRBV28 and TRBJ1-5; 7 bases are shared with TRBD1. The V gene's germline CDR1 is MDHEN and CDR2 SYDVKM. V shed 3 bases, J shed 0 bases, and the junction held 5 bases outside the gene matches. The CDR3 is made up of 16 amino acids. The DNA for the CDR3 is TGTGCCAGCAGTTTTCGGAACAGGGGTAGCAATCAGCCCCAGCATTTT. This encodes CASSFRNRGSNQPQHF.

J is TRBJ2-1 and V is TRBV4-3; 10 bases line up with TRBD2. The CDR3 is 18 amino acids. Losses at the gene ends were 1 base for V and 1 base for J; bases not matched to a gene: 7. CDR1 and CDR2 from the germline V gene are LGHNA and YSLEER. The CDR3: CASSQVAGGVGSYNEQFF. DNA of the CDR3: TGCGCCAGCAGCCAAGTAGCGGGGGGAGTGGGTTCCTACAATGAGCAGTTCTTC.

The DNA for the CDR3 is TGTGCCAGTCTCATCCCGGGACAGGGCCCTTACGAGCAGTACTTC. Its translation is CASLIPGQGPYEQYF. The V and J genes are TRBV6-1 and TRBJ2-7; 9 nucleotides match TRBD1. The CDR3 totals 15 residues. Germline lookup yields CDR1 MNHNS and CDR2 SASEGT. Trimming took 9 bases from V and 4 from J; bases not matched to a gene: 13.

V usage is TRBV18 and J usage is TRBJ1-5; the D is unclear. CDR3 length: 12 residues. V gave up 2 bases and J gave up 6 bases, with 5 bases separating them. The germline gives CDR1 KGHSH, CDR2 LQKENI. The CDR3 bases are TGTGCCAGCTCACCAAAGGGTCAGCCCCAGCATTTT. Its translation is CASSPKGQPQHF.

The chain links TRBV6-5 to TRBJ2-2; D remains unclear. CDR3 size: 12 residues. CDR1 and CDR2 (germline): MNHEY, SVGAGI. V was shortened by 6 bases and J by 3 bases, with 5 bases between the two germline ends. CDR3 coding DNA: TGTGCCAGCAGGAGTTACACCGGGGAGCTGTTTTTT. This encodes CASRSYTGELFF.

The gene calls are TRBV5-1 and TRBJ2-3, with 11 bases that match TRBD2. CDR3 size: 16 residues. Germline assignment: CDR1 SGHRS and CDR2 YFSETQ. V lost 0 bases, J lost 5 bases, and 5 bases stayed unmatched. As DNA, the CDR3 is TGCGCCAGCAGCTTGGCTCGACTAGCGGGGAAAGATACGCAGTATTTT. Translation: CASSLARLAGKDTQYF.

V is TRBV15 and J is TRBJ1-2, with a weak D call TRBD1 (5 bases). Trimming took off 3 bases at V and 0 bases at J, with 11 bases between the two ends. CDR1 is LNHNV and CDR2 is YYDKDF in the germline V gene (reference sequence). The CDR3 has 15 amino acids. CDR3 DNA sequence: TGTGCCACCAGCAGCGAAGGACACTCTAACTATGGCTACACCTTC. It encodes CATSSEGHSNYGYTF.

V usage is TRBV27 and J usage is TRBJ2-5, with TRBD2 matching over 10 bases. Trimming at V came to 8 bases and at J to 9 bases, leaving 21 bases not matched to a gene. Per germline, CDR1 MNHEY and CDR2 SMNVEV (reference sequence). CDR3 size: 17 residues. The CDR3: CASGPGLAGARGLAQYF. Written as DNA, the CDR3 is TGTGCCAGCGGCCCGGGTCTAGCGGGGGCCCGGGGGTTGGCCCAGTACTTC.